Sequencing of this TCR beta chain was carried out in a study of CD8 T cells in ankylosing spondylitis. CDR1 ENHRY and CDR2 SYGVKD come from the germline V gene. J was trimmed by 2 bases and V by 5 bases; bases with no gene match: 5. The CDR3 loop spans 15 amino acids. TCRdb re-derived calls from the 5' RACE reads in MiXCR, one entry per CDR3 protein. The sample has about 160,000 distinct CDR3 sequences, around 43% seen once. This clonotype was counted at least ten times. This TCR derives from a male donor with ankylosing spondylitis. Sequenced input: synovial fluid, either unsorted or a sorted T cell fraction (not recorded which). The chain has TRBV10-3 and TRBJ2-1, with 8 positions matching TRBD2. The CDR3 region has the DNA TGTGCCATCAGTCCGGGGACTAGTACCTACAATGAGCAGTTCTTC. It translates to CAISPGTSTYNEQFF.